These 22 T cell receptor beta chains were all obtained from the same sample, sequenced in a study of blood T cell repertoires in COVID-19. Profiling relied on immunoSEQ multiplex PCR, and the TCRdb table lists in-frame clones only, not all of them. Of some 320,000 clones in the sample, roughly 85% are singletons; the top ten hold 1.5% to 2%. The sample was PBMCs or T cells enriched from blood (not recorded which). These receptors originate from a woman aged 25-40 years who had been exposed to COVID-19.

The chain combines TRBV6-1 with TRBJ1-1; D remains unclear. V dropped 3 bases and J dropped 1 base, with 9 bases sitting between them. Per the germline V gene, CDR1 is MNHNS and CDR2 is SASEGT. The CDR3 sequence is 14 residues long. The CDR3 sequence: CASSDRDWNTEAFF. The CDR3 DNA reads TGTGCCAGCAGTGACAGAGACTGGAACACTGAAGCTTTCTTT.

The chain's CDR3 is CASSTDRGQHNEKLFF. DNA of the CDR3: TGTGCCAGCAGCACTGACAGGGGGCAACATAATGAAAAACTGTTTTTT. This chain links TRBV7-9 with TRBJ1-4, with 10 positions matching TRBD1. V trimming: 5 bases; J trimming: 4 bases; junction bases outside the gene matches: 7. This CDR3 has 16 amino acids. Germline values: CDR1 SEHNR, CDR2 FQNEAQ (reference sequence).

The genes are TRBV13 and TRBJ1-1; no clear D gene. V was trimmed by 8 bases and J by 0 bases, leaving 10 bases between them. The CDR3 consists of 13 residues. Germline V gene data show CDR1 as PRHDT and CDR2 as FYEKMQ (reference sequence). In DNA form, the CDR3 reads TGTGCCAGCTGCCGGGAGATGAACACTGAAGCTTTCTTT. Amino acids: CASCREMNTEAFF.

The CDR3 DNA sequence: TGCGCCAGCAGCTTGGATCCGGGACAGTACTCCTACGAGCAGTACTTC. Amino acids: CASSLDPGQYSYEQYF. The rearrangement links TRBV5-1 to TRBJ2-7; the match to TRBD1 covers 7 bases. V was pared by 0 bases and J by 0 bases, with 6 bases of the junction left unmatched. Germline CDR1 SGHRS, CDR2 YFSETQ. There are 16 residues in the CDR3.

The CDR3 here is CASTSRRLSGNTIYF. For the CDR3, the DNA is TGTGCCAGTACGTCGAGACGACTCTCTGGAAACACCATATATTTT. The chain uses TRBV19 and TRBJ1-3; D ambiguous. The germline V gene has CDR1 LNHDA and CDR2 SQIVND (reference sequence). V gave up 7 bases and J gave up 0 bases, with 13 bases separating them. CDR3 size: 15 residues.

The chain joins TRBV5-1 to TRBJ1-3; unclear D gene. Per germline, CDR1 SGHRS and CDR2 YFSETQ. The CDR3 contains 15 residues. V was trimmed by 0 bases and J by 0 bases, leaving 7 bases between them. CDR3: CASSLGAISGNTIYF. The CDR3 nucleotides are TGCGCCAGCAGCTTGGGGGCAATCTCTGGAAACACCATATATTTT.

The CDR3 nucleotides read TGCGCCAGCTCTCAGGGATCTGGAAACACCATATATTTT. As protein: CASSQGSGNTIYF. The chain couples TRBV5-1 to TRBJ1-3; D may be TRBD1 (5 bases). The V end lost 7 bases, the J end lost 1 base, and 9 bases lay between the germline ends. This CDR3 spans 13 amino acids. Germline V lookup: CDR1 SGHRS, CDR2 YFSETQ.

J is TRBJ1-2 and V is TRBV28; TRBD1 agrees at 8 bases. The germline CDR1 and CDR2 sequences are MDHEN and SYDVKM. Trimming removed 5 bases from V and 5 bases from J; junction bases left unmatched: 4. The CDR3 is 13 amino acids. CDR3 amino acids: CASSTTGEYGYTF. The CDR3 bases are TGTGCCAGCAGTACGACAGGGGAGTATGGCTACACCTTC.

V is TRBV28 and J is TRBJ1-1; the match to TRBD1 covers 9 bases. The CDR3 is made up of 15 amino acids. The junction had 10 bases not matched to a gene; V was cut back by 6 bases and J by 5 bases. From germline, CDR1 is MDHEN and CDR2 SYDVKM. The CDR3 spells CASSSSGQGGTEAFF. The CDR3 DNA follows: TGTGCCAGCAGCTCATCGGGACAGGGAGGAACTGAAGCTTTCTTT.

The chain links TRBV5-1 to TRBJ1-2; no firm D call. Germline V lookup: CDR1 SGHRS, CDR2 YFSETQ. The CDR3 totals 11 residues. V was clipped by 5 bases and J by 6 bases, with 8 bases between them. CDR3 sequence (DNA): TGCGCCAGCAGAGCGAGGGATGGCTACACCTTC. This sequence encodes CASRARDGYTF. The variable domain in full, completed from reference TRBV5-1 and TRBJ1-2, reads KAGVTQTPRYLIKTRGQQVTLSCSPISGHRSVSWYQQTPGQGLQFLFEYFSETQRNKGNFPGRFSGRQFSNSRSEMNVSTLELGDSALYLCASRARDGYTFGSGTRLTVV.

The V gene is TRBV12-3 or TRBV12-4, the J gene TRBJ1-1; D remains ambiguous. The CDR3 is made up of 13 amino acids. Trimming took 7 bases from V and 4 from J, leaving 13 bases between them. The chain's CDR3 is CASNPRERTEAFF. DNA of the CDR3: TGTGCCAGCAACCCAAGGGAGCGCACTGAAGCTTTCTTT.

The CDR3: CASSQIQLAGLAKNIQYF. The DNA of the CDR3 is TGTGCCAGCAGCCAAATACAGTTAGCGGGTCTAGCCAAAAACATTCAGTACTTC. The chain is built from TRBV4-2 and TRBJ2-4; 7 bases align to TRBD2. V shed 2 bases and J 0 bases; nucleotides not matched to a gene: 10. CDR1 and CDR2 (germline): LGHNA, YNFKEQ. The CDR3 is made up of 18 amino acids.

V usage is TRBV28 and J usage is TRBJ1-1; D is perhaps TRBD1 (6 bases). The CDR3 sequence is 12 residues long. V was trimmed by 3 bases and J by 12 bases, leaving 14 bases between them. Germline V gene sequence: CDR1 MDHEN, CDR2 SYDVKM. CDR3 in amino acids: CASSFEHRVPFF. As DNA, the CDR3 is TGTGCCAGCAGTTTCGAACACAGGGTACCTTTCTTT.

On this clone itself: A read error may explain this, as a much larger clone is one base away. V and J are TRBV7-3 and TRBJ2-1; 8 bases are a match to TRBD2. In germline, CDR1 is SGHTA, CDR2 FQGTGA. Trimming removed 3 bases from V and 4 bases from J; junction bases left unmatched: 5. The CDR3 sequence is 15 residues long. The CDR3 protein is CASSFGGGTYNEQFF. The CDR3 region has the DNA TGTGCCAGCAGCTTCGGCGGGGGGACTTACAATGAGCAGTTCTTC.

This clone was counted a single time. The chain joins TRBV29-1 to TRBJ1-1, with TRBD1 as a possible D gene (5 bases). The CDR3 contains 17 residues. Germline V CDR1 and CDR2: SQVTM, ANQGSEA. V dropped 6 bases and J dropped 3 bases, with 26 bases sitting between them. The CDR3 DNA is TGCAGCGTCTTTATCGGGCCTGCAGGGAAGGTGGACACTGAAGCTTTCTTT. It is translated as CSVFIGPAGKVDTEAFF.

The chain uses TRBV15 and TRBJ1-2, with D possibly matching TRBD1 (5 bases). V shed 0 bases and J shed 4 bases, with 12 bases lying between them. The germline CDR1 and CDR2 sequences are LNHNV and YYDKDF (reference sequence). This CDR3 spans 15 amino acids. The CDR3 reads CATSRDKGKGYGYTF. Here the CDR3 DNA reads TGTGCCACCAGCAGAGATAAGGGGAAGGGCTATGGCTACACCTTC.

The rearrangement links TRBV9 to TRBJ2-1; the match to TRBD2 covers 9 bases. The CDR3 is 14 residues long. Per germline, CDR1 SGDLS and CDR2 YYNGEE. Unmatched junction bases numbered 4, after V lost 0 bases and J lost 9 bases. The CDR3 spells CASSVDLAGLEQFF. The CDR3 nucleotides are TGTGCCAGCAGCGTAGACCTAGCGGGACTTGAGCAGTTCTTC.

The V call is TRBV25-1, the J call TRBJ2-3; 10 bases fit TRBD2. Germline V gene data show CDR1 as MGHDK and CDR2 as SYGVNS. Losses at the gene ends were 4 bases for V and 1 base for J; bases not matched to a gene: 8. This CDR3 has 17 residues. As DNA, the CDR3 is TGTGCCAGCAGTGCGCGGCCCGGACTAGCGGGCACAGATACGCAGTATTTT. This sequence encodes CASSARPGLAGTDTQYF. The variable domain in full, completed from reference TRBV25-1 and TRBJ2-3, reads EADIYQTPRYLVIGTGKKITLECSQTMGHDKMYWYQQDPGMELHLIHYSYGVNSTEKGDLSSESTVSRIRTEHFPLTLESARPSHTSQYLCASSARPGLAGTDTQYFGPGTRLTVL.

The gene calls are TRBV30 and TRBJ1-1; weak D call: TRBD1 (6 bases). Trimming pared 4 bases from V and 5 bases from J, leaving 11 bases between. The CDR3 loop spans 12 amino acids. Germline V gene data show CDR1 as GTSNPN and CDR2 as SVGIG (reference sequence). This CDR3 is CAWNQGWTEAFF. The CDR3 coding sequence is TGTGCCTGGAACCAGGGGTGGACTGAAGCTTTCTTT.

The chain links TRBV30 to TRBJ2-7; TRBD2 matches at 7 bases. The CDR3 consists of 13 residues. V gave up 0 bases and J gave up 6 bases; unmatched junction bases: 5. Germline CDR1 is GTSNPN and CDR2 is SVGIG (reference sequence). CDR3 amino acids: CAWSVRGEGEQYF. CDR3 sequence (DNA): TGTGCCTGGAGTGTACGGGGGGAGGGCGAGCAGTACTTC.

This CDR3 is CATSDPGQGPDGYTF. As DNA, the CDR3 is TGTGCCACCAGTGACCCCGGACAGGGGCCGGATGGCTACACCTTC. The genes are TRBV24-1 and TRBJ1-2, with TRBD1 matching over 9 bases. Germline V CDR1 and CDR2: KGHDR, SFDVKD. The CDR3 has 15 amino acids. Trimming cost V 4 bases and J 6 bases; bases outside gene matches: 8.

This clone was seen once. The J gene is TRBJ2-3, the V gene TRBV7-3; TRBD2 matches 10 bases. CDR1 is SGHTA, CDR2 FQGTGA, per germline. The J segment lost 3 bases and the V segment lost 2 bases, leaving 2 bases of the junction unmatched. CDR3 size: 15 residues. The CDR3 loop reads CASSLALAGTDTQYF. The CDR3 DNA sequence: TGTGCCAGCAGCTTAGCACTAGCGGGGACAGATACGCAGTATTTT.